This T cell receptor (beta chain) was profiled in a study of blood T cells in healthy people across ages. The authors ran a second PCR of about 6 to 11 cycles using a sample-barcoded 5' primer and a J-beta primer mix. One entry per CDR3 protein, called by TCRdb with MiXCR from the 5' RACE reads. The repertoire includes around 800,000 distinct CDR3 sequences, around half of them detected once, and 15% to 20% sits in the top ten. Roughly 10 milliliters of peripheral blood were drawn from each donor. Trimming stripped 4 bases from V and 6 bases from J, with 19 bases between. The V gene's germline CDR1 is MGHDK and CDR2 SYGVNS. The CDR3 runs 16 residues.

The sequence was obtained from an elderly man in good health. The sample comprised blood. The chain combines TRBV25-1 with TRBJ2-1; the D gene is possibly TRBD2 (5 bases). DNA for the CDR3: TGTGCCAGCAGTGGGCCTCGGCCTAGCATACTCAATGAGCAGTTCTTC. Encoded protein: CASSGPRPSILNEQFF.